Below are 13 T cell receptor beta chains sequenced from a single sample in a study of graft-versus-host responses after intestinal transplantation. Antigen specificity for these receptors is unknown. Here immunoSEQ multiplex PCR was the method, and the copy in TCRdb shows in-frame clones only, minus some. This table holds over 85,000 clones, less than 95% found once. Source: unstimulated CD4+ T cells sorted from spleen or lymph node cells, taken before transplant. The receptors come from a human donor who was the organ donor for an intestinal transplant.

The count of this clone is one. J is TRBJ2-3 and V is TRBV2; no reliable D call. The length of the CDR3 is 12 residues. The ends were cut back, 6 bases at V and 6 bases at J, with 10 bases in the middle. Germline values: CDR1 SNHLY, CDR2 FYNNEI. In DNA, the CDR3 is TGTGCCAGCAGAGAACTTGGGGATACGCAGTATTTT. This gives the protein CASRELGDTQYF. Complete variable domain (other parts from reference TRBV2 and TRBJ2-3): EPEVTQTPSHQVTQMGQEVILRCVPISNHLYFYWYRQILGQKVEFLVSFYNNEISEKSEIFDDQFSVERPDGSNFTLKIRSTKLEDSAMYFCASRELGDTQYFGPGTRLTVL.

This rearrangement joins TRBV10-1 to TRBJ1-1; D is undetermined. CDR1 is WNHNN, CDR2 SYGVQD, per germline (reference sequence). The CDR3 is 13 residues long. V lost 3 bases and J lost 6, with 11 bases in between. CDR3 loop: CASSDGRASEAFF. In DNA, the CDR3 is TGCGCCAGCAGTGACGGCCGGGCTTCTGAAGCTTTCTTT.

This clone was seen only once. CDR3 bases: TGTGCCAGCAGCGTAGAGGGTCTTAATTCACCCCTCCACTTT. This sequence encodes CASSVEGLNSPLHF. The V gene is TRBV9, the J gene TRBJ1-6; no reliable D call. Germline values: CDR1 SGDLS, CDR2 YYNGEE. Trimming removed 0 bases from V and 6 bases from J, with 7 bases in between. This CDR3 region has 14 residues.

The chain combines TRBV6-5 with TRBJ2-5, with TRBD1 matching 9 bases. The CDR3 extends over 14 amino acids. V shed 8 bases, J shed 3 bases, and the junction held 7 bases outside the gene matches. Looked up from germline, CDR1 is MNHEY and CDR2 is SVGAGI. CDR3 in amino acids: CASYYRGPEETQYF. The CDR3 DNA reads as TGTGCCAGCTATTACAGGGGGCCGGAAGAGACCCAGTACTTC.

CDR3 sequence: CASSPLLGEHAYNEQFF. The CDR3 DNA sequence: TGTGCCAGCTCACCACTTTTAGGGGAGCACGCTTACAATGAGCAGTTCTTC. The rearrangement links TRBV18 to TRBJ2-1, with D perhaps given as TRBD1 or TRBD2 (5 bases each). The germline V and J ends were trimmed by 1 base and 4 bases, with 17 bases remaining between them. This CDR3 comprises 17 residues. Germline CDR1 reads KGHSH; CDR2 reads LQKENI.

The chain couples TRBV13 to TRBJ1-6; tentative D call: TRBD1 (5 bases). Germline CDR1 reads PRHDT; CDR2 reads FYEKMQ (reference sequence). V was pared by 3 bases and J by 10 bases, with 13 bases between. This CDR3 has 14 residues. The CDR3 nucleotides read TGTGCCAGCAGCTTCCGTAGACGGGACTCACCCCTCCACTTT. Residues: CASSFRRRDSPLHF.

The chain carries TRBV19 and TRBJ1-5, with TRBD1 matching over 7 bases. V shed 3 bases, J shed 3 bases, and the junction held 11 bases outside the gene matches. Germline CDR1 is LNHDA and CDR2 is SQIVND (reference sequence). The CDR3 spans 17 residues. CDR3 region: CASSIPNRGRVNQPQHF. The CDR3 DNA is TGTGCCAGTAGTATCCCCAACAGGGGAAGGGTCAATCAGCCCCAGCATTTT. The full variable domain, in which reference TRBV19 and TRBJ1-5 provide the parts outside the CDR3, is DGGITQSPKYLFRKEGQNVTLSCEQNLNHDAMYWYRQDPGQGLRLIYYSQIVNDFQKGDIAEGYSVSREKKESFPLTVTSAQKNPTAFYLCASSIPNRGRVNQPQHFGDGTRLSIL.

The chain combines TRBV6-1 with TRBJ2-1; TRBD1 agrees at 8 bases. Germline V gene lookup returns CDR1 MNHNS and CDR2 SASEGT. There are 14 residues in the CDR3. V lost 7 bases to trimming and J lost 1 base; unmatched junction nucleotides: 3. CDR3 coding DNA: TGTGCCAGCATGGACAGGGTTTCCTACAATGAGCAGTTCTTC. Translating it yields CASMDRVSYNEQFF.

The genes are TRBV9 and TRBJ2-2; the D call may be TRBD1 or TRBD2 (5 bases each). The CDR3 sequence is 15 residues long. V was clipped by 5 bases and J by 0 bases, with 11 bases between them. Germline assignment: CDR1 SGDLS and CDR2 YYNGEE. The chain's CDR3 is CASRAGTTNTGELFF. The CDR3 DNA follows: TGTGCCAGCAGGGCCGGGACCACGAACACCGGGGAGCTGTTTTTT.

The CDR3 bases are TGCGCCAGCAGCCCGATAGCGGGGGCCATCTACAATGAGCAGTTCTTC. As protein: CASSPIAGAIYNEQFF. The chain uses TRBV5-1 and TRBJ2-1; 9 nucleotides agree with TRBD2. The CDR3 totals 16 residues. The J segment lost 3 bases and the V segment lost 4 bases, leaving 8 bases of the junction unmatched. Germline CDR1 is SGHRS and CDR2 is YFSETQ.

The chain couples TRBV11-2 to TRBJ2-7; D uncertain. Germline-derived CDR1 and CDR2 are SGHAT and FQNNGV. Trimming removed 3 bases at V and 2 bases at J, with 14 bases between. This CDR3 comprises 15 residues. CDR3 loop: CASSFSGDGTYEQYF. DNA of the CDR3: TGTGCCAGCAGCTTTTCGGGCGACGGTACCTACGAGCAGTACTTC.

The CDR3 sequence: CASSYSVGASYEQYF. CDR3 sequence (DNA): TGTGCCAGCAGTTATTCCGTGGGGGCCTCCTACGAGCAGTACTTC. The gene calls are TRBV6-5 and TRBJ2-7; maybe TRBD1 (6 bases). Germline CDR1 MNHEY, CDR2 SVGAGI. This CDR3 is 15 amino acids long. Trimming took 3 bases from V and 0 from J, leaving 12 bases between them.

The CDR3 DNA sequence: TGCGCCAGCAGTGAGGCCGCTAACACCATATATTTT. This codes for CASSEAANTIYF. The rearrangement links TRBV10-2 to TRBJ1-3; no clear D. Germline loops: CDR1 WSHSY, CDR2 SAAADI. The CDR3 is made up of 12 amino acids. V lost 2 bases and J lost 7, with 6 bases in between.